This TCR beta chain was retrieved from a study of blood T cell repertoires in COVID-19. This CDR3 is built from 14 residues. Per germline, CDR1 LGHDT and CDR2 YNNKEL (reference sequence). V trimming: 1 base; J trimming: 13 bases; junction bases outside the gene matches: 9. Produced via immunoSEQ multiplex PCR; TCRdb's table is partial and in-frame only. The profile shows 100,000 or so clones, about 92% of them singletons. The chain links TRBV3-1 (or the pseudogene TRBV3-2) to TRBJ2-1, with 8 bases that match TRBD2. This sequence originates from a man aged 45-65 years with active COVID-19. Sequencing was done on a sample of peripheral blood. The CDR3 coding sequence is TGTGCCAGCAGCCAAGTGGGGCGCGGGGGGCCCCAGTTCTTC. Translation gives CASSQVGRGGPQFF.